This T cell receptor beta chain was recovered during a study of PD-L1 blockade in urothelial cancer. Whole-study context: Patients started atezolizumab at some point between 2012 and 2014, 1,200 mg intravenously every 3 weeks.

Patients were living with locally advanced or metastatic urothelial carcinoma. This clone was counted between two and nine times. Produced via immunoSEQ multiplex PCR; TCRdb's table is partial and in-frame only. This sample has about 43,000 clones, with more than 70% found just once. The germline V gene has CDR1 MGHDK and CDR2 SYGVNS. Trimming stripped 0 bases from V and 9 bases from J, with 9 bases between. The CDR3 contains 14 residues. This sequence joins TRBV25-1 and TRBJ1-6; D is unclear. The sample was PBMCs, taken around atezolizumab (anti-PD-L1) treatment. This clonotype was sampled from a woman aged 60-75 years with urothelial cancer. DNA of the CDR3: TGTGCCAGCAGTGAATATGGCAGAATTTCACCCCTCCACTTT. It encodes CASSEYGRISPLHF.